Listed here are 26 T cell receptor beta chains from one sample, sequenced in a study of PD-1 blockade in mismatch repair-deficient tumors. The method was immunoSEQ multiplex PCR; TCRdb's version includes in-frame clones alone and lacks a portion of them. The sample has about 84,000 clones, 65% to 85% seen once. The input for sequencing was peripheral blood, taken 12 weeks after starting pembrolizumab. The receptor source for this set is an adult with mismatch repair-deficient cancer.

The chain uses TRBV7-8 and TRBJ2-3; 7 nucleotides line up with TRBD2. Trimming took 3 bases from V and 1 from J; bases not matched to a gene: 25. Germline V CDR1 and CDR2: SGHVS, FQNEAQ. This CDR3 spans 22 amino acids. In nucleotides, the CDR3 is TGTGCCAGCAGCTTCAACATACTCCTAGCGGATGGAGCCCTGGTGGGCACAGATACGCAGTATTTT. Its protein product is CASSFNILLADGALVGTDTQYF.

The chain recombines TRBV5-1 with TRBJ2-7, with D perhaps matching TRBD1 (7 bases). Germline CDR1 reads SGHRS; CDR2 reads YFSETQ. The CDR3 runs 13 residues. V shed 5 bases and J shed 5 bases, with 14 bases lying between them. The CDR3 reads CASRAGGINEQYF. The CDR3 DNA reads as TGCGCCAGCAGGGCAGGGGGGATCAACGAGCAGTACTTC.

As for this clone: A much larger clone lies a single base off, so this may be a read error. The chain recombines TRBV4-1 with TRBJ1-3; D not resolved. Germline loops: CDR1 MGHRA, CDR2 YSYEKL. This CDR3 region has 13 residues. V lost 0 bases to trimming and J lost 4 bases, with 4 bases between them. CDR3 in amino acids: CASSQEQGNTIYF. The CDR3 region has the DNA TGCGCCAGCAGCCAAGAACAGGGAAACACCATATATTTT.

This chain links TRBV14 with TRBJ2-3; 8 bases line up with TRBD2. The germline V gene encodes CDR1 SGHDN and CDR2 FVKESK. This CDR3 is built from 15 residues. V was clipped by 4 bases and J by 4 bases; unmatched bases: 7. The CDR3 DNA reads as TGTGCCAGCAGCCCTATAGCGGGAAGGGCAGATACGCAGTATTTT. The encoded protein is CASSPIAGRADTQYF.

The rearrangement uses TRBV11-2 and TRBJ2-7; D is ambiguous. V lost 1 base and J lost 2, with 9 bases in between. The germline V gene encodes CDR1 SGHAT and CDR2 FQNNGV. This CDR3 comprises 14 residues. In nucleotides, the CDR3 is TGTGCCAGCAGCTTAGGCGCCGTAACCTACGAGCAGTACTTC. Protein sequence: CASSLGAVTYEQYF.

The chain joins TRBV5-1 to TRBJ2-7; weak D call: TRBD1 (6 bases). Germline CDR1 reads SGHRS; CDR2 reads YFSETQ. The CDR3 spans 12 residues. Trimming removed 4 bases from V and 4 bases from J, with 9 bases in between. This CDR3 is CASSPQGYEQYF. The CDR3 DNA follows: TGCGCCAGCAGCCCCCAGGGGTACGAGCAGTACTTC.

The chain is built from TRBV10-3 and TRBJ2-2, with D possibly being TRBD2 (6 bases). The CDR3 consists of 15 residues. Germline-derived CDR1 and CDR2 are ENHRY and SYGVKD. Trimming shortened V by 5 bases and J by 0 bases, and 10 bases separated the two germline ends. CDR3 nucleotide sequence: TGTGCCATCAGTCCGGGACTGGCGAACACCGGGGAGCTGTTTTTT. It codes for CAISPGLANTGELFF.

The chain combines TRBV27 with TRBJ2-1; TRBD2 matches at 13 bases. The junction had 3 bases not matched to a gene; V was cut back by 5 bases and J by 8 bases. The germline V gene has CDR1 MNHEY and CDR2 SMNVEV (reference sequence). This CDR3 has 14 residues. The CDR3 DNA follows: TGTGCCAGCAGTAGGACTAGCGGGAGTTATGAGCAGTTCTTC. Protein product: CASSRTSGSYEQFF.

This clone has just a few counts. V gene TRBV9 combines with J gene TRBJ2-1; 7 positions match TRBD2. The CDR3 consists of 15 residues. Germline lookup yields CDR1 SGDLS and CDR2 YYNGEE. J gave up 8 bases and V 0 bases, and 8 bases lay outside the gene matches. The CDR3: CASSVDGRVGDEQFF. CDR3 bases: TGTGCCAGCAGCGTAGATGGGAGGGTCGGCGATGAGCAGTTCTTC.

DNA of the CDR3: TGTGCCAGCACCCCCAGGGGGGTTGACGAGCAGTACTTC. Translation gives CASTPRGVDEQYF. The V gene is TRBV13, the J gene TRBJ2-7, with D tentatively TRBD1 (7 bases). CDR3 length: 13 amino acids. Trimming took 7 bases from V and 5 from J, leaving 15 bases between them. Germline values: CDR1 PRHDT, CDR2 FYEKMQ (reference sequence). Full variable domain (remainder filled in from reference TRBV13 and TRBJ2-7): AAGVIQSPRHLIKEKRETATLKCYPIPRHDTVYWYQQGPGQDPQFLISFYEKMQSDKGSIPDRFSAQQFSDYHSELNMSSLELGDSALYFCASTPRGVDEQYFGPGTRLTVT.

The J gene is TRBJ2-7, the V gene TRBV4-1; 10 bases map to TRBD2. The V segment lost 2 bases and the J segment 2 bases; nucleotides outside the gene matches: 3. The CDR3 loop spans 15 amino acids. Germline V gives CDR1 MGHRA, CDR2 YSYEKL. The CDR3 here is CASSQTSGITYEQYF. Here the CDR3 DNA reads TGCGCCAGCAGCCAAACTAGCGGGATAACCTACGAGCAGTACTTC.

The chain has TRBV19 and TRBJ2-7, with 9 bases identical to TRBD2. The J segment lost 2 bases and the V segment lost 1 base, leaving 3 bases of the junction unmatched. Looked up from germline, CDR1 is LNHDA and CDR2 is SQIVND (reference sequence). The CDR3 runs to 15 residues. The CDR3 is CASSIAASGTYEQYF. CDR3 DNA: TGTGCCAGTAGTATAGCGGCTAGCGGGACCTACGAGCAGTACTTC. The full variable domain, its missing parts supplied by reference TRBV19 and TRBJ2-7, is DGGITQSPKYLFRKEGQNVTLSCEQNLNHDAMYWYRQDPGQGLRLIYYSQIVNDFQKGDIAEGYSVSREKKESFPLTVTSAQKNPTAFYLCASSIAASGTYEQYFGPGTRLTVT.

The chain employs TRBV19 and TRBJ2-7, with no clear D. Trimming took off 3 bases at V and 3 bases at J, with 12 bases between the two ends. Germline V gives CDR1 LNHDA, CDR2 SQIVND (reference sequence). The CDR3 contains 14 residues. CDR3 residues: CASSIGYIHYEQYF. The DNA of the CDR3 is TGTGCCAGTAGTATTGGCTATATCCACTACGAGCAGTACTTC.

This chain joins TRBV5-1 and TRBJ2-7, with 9 nucleotides matching TRBD1. The V gene end was trimmed by 1 base and the J gene end by 6 bases; junction bases not matched to a gene: 5. Per germline, CDR1 SGHRS and CDR2 YFSETQ. This CDR3 comprises 14 residues. CDR3 amino acids: CASSLRQGGIEQYF. As DNA, the CDR3 is TGCGCCAGCAGCTTGAGACAGGGGGGGATCGAGCAGTACTTC. Drawing the rest from reference TRBV5-1 and TRBJ2-7, the complete variable domain is KAGVTQTPRYLIKTRGQQVTLSCSPISGHRSVSWYQQTPGQGLQFLFEYFSETQRNKGNFPGRFSGRQFSNSRSEMNVSTLELGDSALYLCASSLRQGGIEQYFGPGTRLTVT.

This chain joins TRBV5-1 and TRBJ2-1, with 7 positions matching TRBD2. This CDR3 has 16 residues. Trimming cost V 0 bases and J 6 bases; bases outside gene matches: 9. Germline CDR1 and CDR2: SGHRS and YFSETQ. CDR3 in DNA: TGCGCCAGCAGCTTGGGCGGGAGAGGCGGACCCAATGAGCAGTTCTTC. This translates into CASSLGGRGGPNEQFF.

The V gene is TRBV9, the J gene TRBJ1-4; maybe TRBD1 (5 bases). Trimming left V 2 bases short and J 0 bases short, with 8 bases between. The CDR3 sequence is 15 residues long. Germline CDR1 is SGDLS and CDR2 is YYNGEE. CDR3 in DNA: TGTGCCAGCAGCGTTCAGGGAGCAACTAATGAAAAACTGTTTTTT. It yields the protein CASSVQGATNEKLFF.

This clone was observed a handful of times. This chain links TRBV10-3 with TRBJ2-7; 9 nucleotides line up with TRBD2. Germline CDR1 ENHRY, CDR2 SYGVKD. The CDR3 contains 16 residues. With V trimmed by 0 bases and J by 4 bases, 7 bases remained unmatched. The CDR3 DNA is TGTGCCATCAGTGAGTCTGGTAGCGGGAGAGGTTACGAGCAGTACTTC. Translating gives CAISESGSGRGYEQYF.

The V and J genes are TRBV19 and TRBJ2-1; 10 bases match TRBD2. The junction had 6 bases not matched to a gene; V was cut back by 6 bases and J by 1 base. The V gene's germline CDR1 is LNHDA and CDR2 SQIVND (reference sequence). CDR3 length: 16 amino acids. Here the CDR3 reads CASSRTSGQSYNEQFF. CDR3 bases: TGTGCCAGTAGCCGGACTAGCGGACAATCCTACAATGAGCAGTTCTTC.

This clone showed up just once. V is TRBV5-1 and J is TRBJ2-3; 14 nucleotides line up with TRBD2. The CDR3 is 17 residues long. The trim removed 0 bases at V and 5 bases at J, leaving 5 bases unmatched. Per germline, CDR1 SGHRS and CDR2 YFSETQ. The CDR3 region is CASSLAGLAGVIDTQYF. CDR3 coding DNA: TGCGCCAGCAGCTTGGCGGGACTAGCGGGAGTGATAGATACGCAGTATTTT.

The J gene is TRBJ2-1, the V gene TRBV28; a possible D gene is TRBD2 (5 bases). CDR1 MDHEN and CDR2 SYDVKM come from the germline V gene. The ends were cut back, 2 bases at V and 8 bases at J, with 16 bases in the middle. The CDR3 spans 15 residues. The CDR3 spells CASSLQRPPTDEQFF. The CDR3 DNA reads TGTGCCAGCAGTTTACAGCGGCCACCTACGGATGAGCAGTTCTTC.

V gene TRBV7-8 combines with J gene TRBJ2-1; a weak D match, TRBD1 (5 bases). V gave up 1 base and J gave up 5 bases, with 15 bases separating them. There are 16 residues in the CDR3. The V gene's germline CDR1 is SGHVS and CDR2 FQNEAQ. Written as DNA, the CDR3 is TGTGCCAGCAGCTTAGTAGGGAACCAGGGCCACAATGAGCAGTTCTTC. Residues: CASSLVGNQGHNEQFF. The full variable domain, with the rest looked up from reference TRBV7-8 and TRBJ2-1, is GAGVSQSPRYKVAKRGQDVALRCDPISGHVSLFWYQQALGQGPEFLTYFQNEAQLDKSGLPSDRFFAERPEGSVSTLKIQRTQQEDSAVYLCASSLVGNQGHNEQFFGPGTRLTVL.

The rearrangement joins TRBV18 to TRBJ2-3; 8 bases align to TRBD2. With V trimmed by 2 bases and J by 1 base, 5 bases remained unmatched. Germline CDR1 and CDR2: KGHSH and LQKENI. The CDR3 length is 16 residues. The CDR3 sequence is CASSPVAGTGTDTQYF. As DNA, the CDR3 is TGTGCCAGCTCACCAGTAGCGGGAACGGGCACAGATACGCAGTATTTT.

The V and J genes are TRBV11-3 and TRBJ2-2, with D possibly TRBD1 on 6 matching bases. In germline, CDR1 is SGHNT, CDR2 YENEEA. CDR3 length: 15 residues. V was clipped by 5 bases and J by 3 bases, with 13 bases between them. DNA of the CDR3: TGTGCCAGCAGCCCCGCCAGGGGACACACCGGGGAGCTGTTTTTT. This codes for CASSPARGHTGELFF.

The chain combines TRBV19 with TRBJ1-5, with TRBD1 matching over 10 bases. Germline values: CDR1 LNHDA, CDR2 SQIVND (reference sequence). Losses at the gene ends were 7 bases for V and 7 bases for J; bases not matched to a gene: 16. This CDR3 region has 17 residues. The CDR3 DNA sequence: TGTGCCAGTACCATAGCCCGGACAGGGGGGGGTCGGCAGCCCCAGCATTTT. It is translated as CASTIARTGGGRQPQHF.

This clone has only a few counts. The chain is built from TRBV10-3 and TRBJ1-5; D gene ambiguous. Germline V gene lookup returns CDR1 ENHRY and CDR2 SYGVKD. CDR3 length: 13 amino acids. Trimming cost V 2 bases and J 5 bases, with 7 bases left between them. CDR3 sequence (DNA): TGTGCCATCAGTGAGCAATCAGATCAGCCCCAGCATTTT. Encoded protein: CAISEQSDQPQHF.

This chain joins TRBV6-5 and TRBJ1-2; D unclear. This CDR3 has 11 amino acids. V lost 6 bases, J lost 5 bases, and 7 bases lay in between. The germline gives CDR1 MNHEY, CDR2 SVGAGI. Here the CDR3 reads CASSSQYGYTF. The CDR3, as DNA: TGTGCCAGCAGCTCTCAATATGGCTACACCTTC.